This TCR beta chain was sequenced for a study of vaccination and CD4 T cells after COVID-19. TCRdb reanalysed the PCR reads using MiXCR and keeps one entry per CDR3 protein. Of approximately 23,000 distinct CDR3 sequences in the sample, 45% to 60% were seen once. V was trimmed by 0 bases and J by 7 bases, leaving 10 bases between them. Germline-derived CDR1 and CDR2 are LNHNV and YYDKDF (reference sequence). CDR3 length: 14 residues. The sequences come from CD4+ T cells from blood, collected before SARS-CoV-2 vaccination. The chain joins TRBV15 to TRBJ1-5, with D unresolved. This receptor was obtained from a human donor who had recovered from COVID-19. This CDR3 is CATSRDMVGQPQHF. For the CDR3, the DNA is TGTGCCACCAGCAGAGATATGGTGGGCCAGCCCCAGCATTTT. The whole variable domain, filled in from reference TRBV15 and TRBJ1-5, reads DAMVIQNPRYQVTQFGKPVTLSCSQTLNHNVMYWYQQKSSQAPKLLFHYYDKDFNNEADTPDNFQSRRPNTSFCFLDIRSPGLGDTAMYLCATSRDMVGQPQHFGDGTRLSIL.